A single sample is the source of the 27 T cell receptor beta chains below, sequenced in a study of T cells in Graves' hyperthyroidism and ophthalmopathy. Amplification of TCR beta CDR3 regions used RNA as the template. TCR CDR3 regions were first amplified by RT-PCR with HTBI primers. From the multiplex PCR reads, TCRdb called clonotypes with MiXCR, one entry per CDR3 protein. The sample lists 560,000 or so distinct CDR3 sequences, around 46% occurring once. Material: peripheral blood or thyroid tissue (not recorded which). All receptors derive from a woman between 18 and 29 years old with Graves' hyperthyroidism.

CDR3 DNA sequence: TGCAGTGCTAGCGAGGGGGAACTCTATCAGCCCCAGCATTTT. Protein product: CSASEGELYQPQHF. The chain links TRBV20-1 to TRBJ1-5, with D maybe TRBD1 (6 bases). The CDR3 spans 14 residues. V shed 3 bases and J shed 5 bases, with 14 bases lying between them. Germline lookup yields CDR1 DFQATT and CDR2 SNEGSKA (reference sequence).

The chain is built from TRBV2 and TRBJ1-5; D is undetermined. Trimming pared 5 bases from V and 0 bases from J, leaving 8 bases between. The germline gives CDR1 SNHLY, CDR2 FYNNEI. The CDR3 extends over 14 amino acids. In nucleotides, the CDR3 is TGTGCCAGCAGTTTGTTAAATAGCAATCAGCCCCAGCATTTT. As protein: CASSLLNSNQPQHF.

This clonotype was recorded a few times. The rearrangement links TRBV14 to TRBJ1-1, with 8 bases that match TRBD1. Looked up from germline, CDR1 is SGHDN and CDR2 is FVKESK. The CDR3 runs 15 residues. The J segment lost 4 bases and the V segment lost 5 bases, leaving 9 bases of the junction unmatched. The CDR3 is CASSSDRVWATEAFF. As DNA, the CDR3 is TGTGCCAGCAGCTCGGACAGGGTTTGGGCCACTGAAGCTTTCTTT.

The chain employs TRBV15 and TRBJ2-6; D is ambiguous. V lost 3 bases and J lost 0, with 6 bases in between. CDR1 and CDR2 (germline): LNHNV, YYDKDF (reference sequence). CDR3 length equals 15 residues. Here the CDR3 reads CATSSLDSGANVLTF. The CDR3 DNA is TGTGCCACCAGCAGCTTGGACTCTGGGGCCAACGTCCTGACTTTC.

This clonotype was seen ten or more times. This rearrangement joins TRBV2 to TRBJ1-1; D is undetermined. The CDR3 loop spans 14 amino acids. Per germline, CDR1 SNHLY and CDR2 FYNNEI. The V gene lost 10 bases and the J gene lost 0 bases, with 15 bases spanning the gap. The CDR3 loop is CATLRKGLNTEAFF. The CDR3, as DNA: TGTGCCACACTAAGGAAAGGGTTGAACACTGAAGCTTTCTTT.

On this clonotype: A much larger clonotype is one base distant, so this may be a read error. The chain links TRBV7-9 to TRBJ2-7; perhaps TRBD1 as D (6 bases). This CDR3 comprises 13 residues. Germline V gene data show CDR1 as SEHNR and CDR2 as FQNEAQ (reference sequence). Trimming pared 3 bases from V and 5 bases from J, leaving 11 bases between. The CDR3 DNA reads as TGTGCCAGCAGCTTTCCGGGACATAACGAGCAGTACTTC. It is translated as CASSFPGHNEQYF.

This clonotype was counted many times. The V and J genes are TRBV7-8 and TRBJ2-7, with D perhaps matching TRBD1 or TRBD2 (5 bases each). The CDR3 sequence is 13 residues long. Looked up from germline, CDR1 is SGHVS and CDR2 is FQNEAQ. The germline V and J ends were trimmed by 5 bases and 4 bases, with 12 bases remaining between them. For the CDR3, the DNA is TGTGCCAGCAGCAGAGGGGTAGGGTACGAGCAGTACTTC. It yields the protein CASSRGVGYEQYF.

In regard to this clonotype: The germline gene is not matched at one end of the junction; a read error may be the cause. The rearrangement joins TRBV5-1 to TRBJ1-2, with 7 bases lining up with TRBD1. Germline V gene sequence: CDR1 SGHRS, CDR2 YFSETQ. This CDR3 comprises 13 residues. As DNA, the CDR3 is TGCGCCAGCAGCCAGACAGGGAACTGTGGCTACACCTTC. Translation gives CASSQTGNCGYTF.

V is TRBV20-1 and J is TRBJ1-2; 10 bases match TRBD1. The CDR3 spans 15 residues. Per germline, CDR1 DFQATT and CDR2 SNEGSKA (reference sequence). V gave up 6 bases and J gave up 4 bases; unmatched junction bases: 11. This CDR3 is CSARSRQGAIYGYTF. The CDR3 bases are TGCAGTGCCCGCTCGAGACAGGGGGCGATCTATGGCTACACCTTC.

This clonotype turned up a few times. This chain uses TRBV9 with TRBJ1-2; D unclear. The CDR3 length is 15 residues. The germline gives CDR1 SGDLS, CDR2 YYNGEE. V lost 0 bases and J lost 5, with 14 bases in between. CDR3 residues: CASSVGTSHQYGYTF. The CDR3 DNA follows: TGTGCCAGCAGCGTAGGCACCTCCCACCAATATGGCTACACCTTC.

The chain uses TRBV24-1 and TRBJ2-2, with 8 bases that match TRBD1. V shed 3 bases and J 0 bases; nucleotides not matched to a gene: 11. The CDR3 is made up of 19 amino acids. Germline lookup yields CDR1 KGHDR and CDR2 SFDVKD. CDR3 bases: TGTGCCACCAGTGATCCCTCGACAGGGGCGGCTCCGAACACCGGGGAGCTGTTTTTT. Translated, it gives CATSDPSTGAAPNTGELFF.

V usage is TRBV10-3 and J usage is TRBJ1-5; D is ambiguous. Looked up from germline, CDR1 is ENHRY and CDR2 is SYGVKD. V lost 10 bases and J lost 5, with 15 bases in between. This CDR3 has 13 amino acids. CDR3: CASTREPYQPQHF. DNA of the CDR3: TGTGCCAGCACTCGGGAGCCCTATCAGCCCCAGCATTTT.

This clonotype came up a few times. The chain carries TRBV7-6 and TRBJ2-7; 7 positions agree with TRBD1. V dropped 5 bases and J dropped 2; count of bases not matched to a gene: 9. Per the germline V gene, CDR1 is SGHVS and CDR2 is FNYEAQ. The CDR3 loop spans 15 amino acids. The CDR3 spells CASSGRDRVTYEQYF. The CDR3 DNA is TGTGCCAGCAGCGGCCGGGACAGAGTAACCTACGAGCAGTACTTC.

This clonotype was observed a few times. The chain links TRBV7-2 to TRBJ2-7; 8 nucleotides line up with TRBD1. Per the germline V gene, CDR1 is SGHTA and CDR2 is FQGNSA. This CDR3 region has 13 residues. With V trimmed by 8 bases and J by 6 bases, 9 bases remained unmatched. The CDR3 DNA sequence: TGTGCCAGCTCCCGGGACAGGTTTGTCGAGCAGTACTTC. Its translation is CASSRDRFVEQYF.

To note about this clonotype: Germline is not matched at one junction end, which may reflect a read error. The chain uses TRBV7-9 and TRBJ1-1; D gene uncertain. CDR3 length equals 14 residues. CDR1 is SEHNR and CDR2 is FQNEAQ in the germline V gene (reference sequence). CDR3 amino acids: CATSSLGENTEAFF. The CDR3 DNA reads TGTGCCACCAGCAGTTTAGGAGAGAACACTGAAGCTTTCTTT.

The chain is built from TRBV12-3 or TRBV12-4 and TRBJ1-1; TRBD1 might be the D (6 bases). This CDR3 has 13 residues. V shed 5 bases and J shed 7 bases, with 14 bases lying between them. For the CDR3, the DNA is TGTGCCAGCAGTGTACAGGGTAAGGGTGAAGCTTTCTTT. Translated, it gives CASSVQGKGEAFF.

The J gene is TRBJ2-5, the V gene TRBV29-1; the match to TRBD1 covers 11 bases. The length of the CDR3 is 14 residues. Per the germline V gene, CDR1 is SQVTM and CDR2 is ANQGSEA. V was clipped by 6 bases and J by 5 bases; unmatched bases: 8. The CDR3 reads CSVRGQGDGETQYF. CDR3 in DNA: TGCAGCGTGAGGGGACAGGGGGATGGGGAGACCCAGTACTTC.

A word on this clonotype: A read error may explain this, as a much larger clone is one base away. This chain joins TRBV11-1 and TRBJ1-2; unclear D gene. The germline gives CDR1 SGHAT, CDR2 FQDESV (reference sequence). CDR3 size: 13 residues. The CDR3: CASSPGREQRSFF. In DNA form, the CDR3 reads TGTGCCAGCAGCCCAGGAAGAGAACAGAGGTCCTTTTTC. Using reference TRBV11-1 and TRBJ1-2 for the parts outside the CDR3, the full variable domain is EAEVAQSPRYKITEKSQAVAFWCDPISGHATLYWYRQILGQGPELLVQFQDESVVDDSQLPKDRFSAERLKGVDSTLKIQPAELGDSAMYLCASSPGREQRSFFGSGTRLTVV.

On this clonotype itself: A much larger clonotype is one base distant, so this may be a read error. V and J are TRBV15 and TRBJ1-1; 7 bases are a match to TRBD1. With 7 bases clipped from V and 12 bases from J, the junction kept 11 bases outside the gene matches. The germline CDR1 and CDR2 sequences are LNHNV and YYDKDF (reference sequence). The CDR3 has 12 residues. Here the CDR3 reads CATNRNRGTSFF. CDR3 DNA: TGTGCCACCAACCGGAACAGGGGCACGTCTTTCTTT.

This clonotype was picked up many times. V is TRBV19 and J is TRBJ2-7, with 10 bases fitting TRBD2. The length of the CDR3 is 13 residues. CDR1 is LNHDA, CDR2 SQIVND, per germline (reference sequence). V trimming: 8 bases; J trimming: 4 bases; junction bases outside the gene matches: 5. CDR3 sequence: CASRPAGGYEQYF. The CDR3 coding sequence is TGTGCCAGTCGGCCAGCGGGGGGGTACGAGCAGTACTTC.

The rearrangement uses TRBV12-5 and TRBJ2-7; D may match TRBD1 or TRBD2 (5 bases each). CDR3 size: 13 residues. V lost 6 bases and J 5 bases, leaving 14 bases between the germline ends. Germline assignment: CDR1 LGHNT and CDR2 FRNRAP. Here the CDR3 DNA reads TGTGCTAGTGGAAGGGACCCTTACAACGAGCAGTACTTC. It encodes CASGRDPYNEQYF.

J is TRBJ2-5 and V is TRBV7-3; 8 nucleotides match TRBD2. The CDR3 has 15 amino acids. CDR1 SGHTA and CDR2 FQGTGA come from the germline V gene. V lost 2 bases, J lost 4 bases, and 6 bases stayed unmatched. The CDR3 DNA follows: TGTGCCAGCAGCTTAGCGGGGGGTGAGGGAGAGACCCAGTACTTC. Residues: CASSLAGGEGETQYF.

Turning to this clonotype: A much larger clone lies one base from this, so it may be a read error. V gene TRBV6-1 combines with J gene TRBJ2-7; TRBD2 aligns across 10 bases. The J segment lost 2 bases and the V segment lost 3 bases, leaving 4 bases of the junction unmatched. CDR1 is MNHNS, CDR2 SASEGT, per germline. The CDR3 is 15 residues long. CDR3 in amino acids: CASSDPSGSAYEQYF. CDR3 bases: TGTGCCAGCAGTGATCCTAGCGGGAGCGCCTACGAGCAGTACTTC.

This clonotype occurred once. The chain couples TRBV7-9 to TRBJ1-1, with D tentatively TRBD1 (5 bases). This CDR3 is 15 amino acids long. Germline V gives CDR1 SEHNR, CDR2 FQNEAQ (reference sequence). Trimming shortened V by 3 bases and J by 1 base, and 12 bases separated the two germline ends. CDR3 sequence (DNA): TGTGCCAGCAGCTTTTCCCTAACAGGGAACACTGAAGCTTTCTTT. Its translation: CASSFSLTGNTEAFF. Full variable domain (rest looked up from reference TRBV7-9 and TRBJ1-1): DTGVSQNPRHKITKRGQNVTFRCDPISEHNRLYWYRQTLGQGPEFLTYFQNEAQLEKSRLLSDRFSAERPKGSFSTLEIQRTEQGDSAMYLCASSFSLTGNTEAFFGQGTRLTVV.

V usage is TRBV10-3 and J usage is TRBJ1-1, with a possible D match to TRBD1 (5 bases). This CDR3 spans 15 amino acids. V was cut by 10 bases and J by 0 bases, with 18 bases left in between. CDR1 is ENHRY and CDR2 is SYGVKD in the germline V gene. The CDR3 nucleotides are TGTGCCAGCAGCTTGGGGCGGAACATGAACACTGAAGCTTTCTTT. Its translation: CASSLGRNMNTEAFF.

The chain combines TRBV7-2 with TRBJ2-5, with TRBD2 matching over 13 bases. Trimming removed 3 bases from V and 3 bases from J; junction bases left unmatched: 4. Germline CDR1 is SGHTA and CDR2 is FQGNSA. The CDR3 runs 16 residues. The CDR3 DNA reads TGTGCCAGCAGCTTGGGCGGGACTAGCGGGGAAGAGACCCAGTACTTC. Encoded protein: CASSLGGTSGEETQYF.

Turning to this clonotype: Possible read error: a much larger clone is one base away. V usage is TRBV7-3 and J usage is TRBJ1-2; D is unclear. The CDR3 spans 14 residues. CDR1 is SGHTA and CDR2 is FQGTGA in the germline V gene. V was clipped by 5 bases and J by 1 base, with 11 bases between them. The CDR3, as DNA: TGTGCCAGCAGCCAGGACGGAGTTAACTATGGCTACACCTTC. Its protein product is CASSQDGVNYGYTF.